Detailed here is one T cell receptor (beta chain). This sample was taken from a study of PD-L1 blockade in urothelial cancer. Study overall: The researchers analyzed blood 3 weeks (second dose) and 6 weeks after treatment start.

Method: immunoSEQ multiplex PCR; TCRdb's copy keeps in-frame clones and lacks some. The table has approximately 46,000 clones, 87% seen once. CDR3 size: 14 residues. Germline values: CDR1 SGHTA, CDR2 FQGNSA. V lost 6 bases and J lost 5; bases outside the gene matches: 9. The TCR originated in a man between 60 and 75 years old with urothelial cancer. The rearrangement uses TRBV7-2 and TRBJ2-5, with TRBD1 identical over 7 bases. The source was PBMCs, collected around atezolizumab (anti-PD-L1) treatment. The CDR3 DNA reads as TGTGCCAGCAGTTCTCCGACAGGGCCTGAGACCCAGTACTTC. This translates into CASSSPTGPETQYF.